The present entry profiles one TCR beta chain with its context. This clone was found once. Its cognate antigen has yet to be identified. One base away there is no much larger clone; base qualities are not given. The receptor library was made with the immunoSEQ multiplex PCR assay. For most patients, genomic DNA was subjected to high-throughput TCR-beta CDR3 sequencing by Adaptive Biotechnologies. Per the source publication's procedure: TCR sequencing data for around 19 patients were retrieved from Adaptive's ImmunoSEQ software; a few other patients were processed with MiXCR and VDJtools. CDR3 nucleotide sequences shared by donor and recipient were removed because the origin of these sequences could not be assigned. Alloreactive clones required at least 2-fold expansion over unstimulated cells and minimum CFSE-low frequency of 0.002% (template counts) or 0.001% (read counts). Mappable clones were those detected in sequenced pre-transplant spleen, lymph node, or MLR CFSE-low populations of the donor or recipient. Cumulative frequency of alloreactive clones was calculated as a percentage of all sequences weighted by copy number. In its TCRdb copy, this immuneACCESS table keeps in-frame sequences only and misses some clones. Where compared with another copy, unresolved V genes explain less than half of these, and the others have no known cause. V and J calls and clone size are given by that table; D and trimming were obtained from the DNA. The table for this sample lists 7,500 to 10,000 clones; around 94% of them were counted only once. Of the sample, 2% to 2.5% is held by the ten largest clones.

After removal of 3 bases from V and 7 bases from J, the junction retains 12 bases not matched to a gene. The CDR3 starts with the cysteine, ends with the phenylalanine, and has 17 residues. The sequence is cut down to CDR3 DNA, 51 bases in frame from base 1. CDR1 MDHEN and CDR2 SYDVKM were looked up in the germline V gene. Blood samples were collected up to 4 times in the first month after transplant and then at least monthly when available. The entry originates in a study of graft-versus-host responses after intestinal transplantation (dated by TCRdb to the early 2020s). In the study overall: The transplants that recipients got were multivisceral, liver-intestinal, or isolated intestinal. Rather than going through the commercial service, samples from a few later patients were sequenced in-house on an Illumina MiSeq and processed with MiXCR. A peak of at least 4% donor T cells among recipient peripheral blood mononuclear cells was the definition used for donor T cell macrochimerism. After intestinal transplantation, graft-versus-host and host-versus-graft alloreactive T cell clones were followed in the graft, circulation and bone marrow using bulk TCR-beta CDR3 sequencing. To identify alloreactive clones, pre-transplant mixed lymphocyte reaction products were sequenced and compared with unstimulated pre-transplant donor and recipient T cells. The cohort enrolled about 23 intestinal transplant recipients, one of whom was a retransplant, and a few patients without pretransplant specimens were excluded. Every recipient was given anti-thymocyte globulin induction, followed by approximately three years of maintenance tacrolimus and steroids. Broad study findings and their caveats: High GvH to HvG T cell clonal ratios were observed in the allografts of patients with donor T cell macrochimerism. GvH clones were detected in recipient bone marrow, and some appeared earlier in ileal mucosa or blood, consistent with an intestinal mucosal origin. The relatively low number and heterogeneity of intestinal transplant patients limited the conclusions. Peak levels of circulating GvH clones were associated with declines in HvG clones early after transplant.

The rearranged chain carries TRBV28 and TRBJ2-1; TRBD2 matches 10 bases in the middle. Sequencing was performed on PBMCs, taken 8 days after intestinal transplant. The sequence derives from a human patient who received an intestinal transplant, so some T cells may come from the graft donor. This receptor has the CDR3 CASSFVSGGAPLNEQFF. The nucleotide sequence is TGTGCCAGCAGTTTTGTCAGCGGGGGGGCCCCTCTTAATGAGCAGTTCTTC.